The 31 T cell receptor beta chains presented below share a single source sample, sequenced in a study of regulatory T cells in long-lasting Graves disease. Construction of the TCR beta libraries employed iRepertoire HTBI primers in conjunction with Arm-PCR of CDR3 regions. TCRdb itself ran the multiplex PCR reads through MiXCR, one entry per CDR3 protein. The sample includes a few hundred thousand distinct CDR3 sequences, less than 25% seen only once; the top ten take approximately 26%. The sample's time point: persistent/refractory GD, antithyroid drugs over 5 years with positive TRAb. The authors made the TCR library using RNA they extracted from PBMCs. Sequencing used peripheral blood mononuclear cells (PBMCs), obtained when the disease was refractory, from a patient treated with antithyroid drugs. Receptors originate from a female donor with Graves disease.

This clonotype was counted at least ten times. The CDR3 DNA follows: TGTGCCAGCATTGTCTCGGACGAGCAGTACTTC. Translating it yields CASIVSDEQYF. The chain employs TRBV2 and TRBJ2-7, with D hard to call. Trimming shortened V by 7 bases and J by 5 bases, and 9 bases separated the two germline ends. In germline, CDR1 is SNHLY, CDR2 FYNNEI. This CDR3 contains 11 residues.

The rearrangement uses TRBV15 and TRBJ1-1, with TRBD1 matching over 8 bases. V shed 1 base, J shed 10 bases, and the junction held 2 bases outside the gene matches. Looked up from germline, CDR1 is LNHNV and CDR2 is YYDKDF (reference sequence). This CDR3 is 12 amino acids long. In nucleotides, the CDR3 is TGTGCCACCAGCAGAGTCGGACAGGGAGCTTTCTTT. Its protein is CATSRVGQGAFF.

This clonotype was seen only a few times. The chain uses TRBV19 and TRBJ1-5, with 7 bases aligning to TRBD1. The junction had 4 bases not matched to a gene; V was cut back by 4 bases and J by 1 base. Germline CDR1 reads LNHDA; CDR2 reads SQIVND (reference sequence). The CDR3 is made up of 15 amino acids. The CDR3 DNA sequence: TGTGCCAGTAGTACGACAGGGCAGAGCAATCAGCCCCAGCATTTT. This sequence encodes CASSTTGQSNQPQHF.

In this sample, this clonotype turned up many times. This rearrangement joins TRBV6-1 to TRBJ1-5; D remains ambiguous. V dropped 5 bases and J dropped 4 bases, with 9 bases sitting between them. Germline-derived CDR1 and CDR2 are MNHNS and SASEGT. The CDR3 contains 13 residues. CDR3 in amino acids: CASSIKRNQPQHF. The CDR3 region has the DNA TGTGCCAGCAGTATTAAGCGGAATCAGCCCCAGCATTTT.

This clonotype has more than one count but fewer than ten. For the CDR3, the DNA is TGCAGTGCTTCCTCTAGGCAAAGGACAGGCAACCCCGAGCAGTACTTC. Its translation: CSASSRQRTGNPEQYF. The rearrangement joins TRBV20-1 to TRBJ2-7; TRBD1 matches 7 bases. This CDR3 contains 16 residues. Germline values: CDR1 DFQATT, CDR2 SNEGSKA (reference sequence). Trimming at V came to 5 bases and at J to 6 bases, leaving 19 bases not matched to a gene.

This clonotype was detected many times. The V and J genes are TRBV2 and TRBJ2-5, with 8 positions matching TRBD1. The germline V gene has CDR1 SNHLY and CDR2 FYNNEI. The V gene end was trimmed by 6 bases and the J gene end by 5 bases; junction bases not matched to a gene: 5. The CDR3 is 13 residues long. The CDR3 bases are TGTGCCAGCAGGGACAGGGTAGGGGAGACCCAGTACTTC. This translates into CASRDRVGETQYF. Together with reference TRBV2 and TRBJ2-5, the CDR3 gives the full variable domain: EPEVTQTPSHQVTQMGQEVILRCVPISNHLYFYWYRQILGQKVEFLVSFYNNEISEKSEIFDDQFSVERPDGSNFTLKIRSTKLEDSAMYFCASRDRVGETQYFGPGTRLLVL.

This clonotype has only a few counts. The chain carries TRBV29-1 and TRBJ2-2, with D possibly matching TRBD2 (5 bases). CDR3 length: 13 residues. Trimming took 5 bases from V and 2 from J, leaving 9 bases between them. Germline lookup yields CDR1 SQVTM and CDR2 ANQGSEA. The CDR3 sequence: CSVRADNTGELFF. In DNA form, the CDR3 reads TGCAGCGTTAGAGCGGATAACACCGGGGAGCTGTTTTTT.

This clonotype came up a few times. V is TRBV28 and J is TRBJ2-6; the D is unclear. This CDR3 has 15 amino acids. CDR1 and CDR2 (germline): MDHEN, SYDVKM. Deletions cut 3 bases from V and 0 bases from J, with 6 bases between. The CDR3 is CASSFYDSGANVLTF. The CDR3 DNA follows: TGTGCCAGCAGTTTTTATGACTCTGGGGCCAACGTCCTGACTTTC.

Only a few counts were recorded for this clonotype. The gene calls are TRBV11-2 and TRBJ2-2, with TRBD1 matching over 11 bases. Germline CDR1 and CDR2: SGHAT and FQNNGV. Trimming took 5 bases from V and 4 from J; bases not matched to a gene: 6. CDR3 length: 16 residues. CDR3 loop: CASSPGTGGFTGELFF. CDR3 bases: TGTGCCAGCAGCCCGGGGACAGGGGGATTCACCGGGGAGCTGTTTTTT.

This clonotype showed up many times. The chain links TRBV28 to TRBJ2-7; D ambiguous. CDR3 length: 14 residues. Germline values: CDR1 MDHEN, CDR2 SYDVKM. Deletions cut 1 base from V and 3 bases from J, with 10 bases between. CDR3 nucleotide sequence: TGTGCCAGCAGTTTATTGCAGCCCTACTACGAGCAGTACTTC. This encodes CASSLLQPYYEQYF.

This clonotype has only a few counts. V is TRBV6-2 or TRBV6-3 and J is TRBJ2-7; the match to TRBD1 covers 12 bases. Germline V CDR1 and CDR2: MNHEY, SVGEGT. The trim removed 2 bases at V and 6 bases at J, leaving 5 bases unmatched. This CDR3 has 15 residues. The CDR3 here is CASSYRGQGASEQYF. CDR3 DNA: TGTGCCAGCAGTTACCGGGGACAGGGGGCCTCCGAGCAGTACTTC.

This clonotype was found once. This chain joins TRBV2 and TRBJ2-1, with 8 bases identical to TRBD2. The CDR3 has 13 residues. CDR1 is SNHLY, CDR2 FYNNEI, per germline. The V segment lost 7 bases and the J segment 7 bases; nucleotides outside the gene matches: 6. The CDR3 DNA reads as TGTGCCAGCAAAGAGACTAGCGTGAATGAGCAGTTCTTC. Translation: CASKETSVNEQFF.

Only a few counts were recorded for this clonotype. The chain carries TRBV27 and TRBJ1-6, with D tentatively TRBD1 (5 bases). Germline CDR1 is MNHEY and CDR2 is SMNVEV (reference sequence). The CDR3 is made up of 15 amino acids. V lost 5 bases, J lost 9 bases, and 17 bases lay in between. CDR3 region: CASSPQWQGGSPLHF. The DNA for the CDR3 is TGTGCCAGCAGTCCCCAGTGGCAGGGCGGTTCACCCCTCCACTTT.

CDR3 residues: CATLRDRGSNQPQHF. Here the CDR3 DNA reads TGTGCCACACTCCGGGACAGGGGGAGCAATCAGCCCCAGCATTTT. This chain joins TRBV15 and TRBJ1-5, with 11 bases that match TRBD1. J was trimmed by 1 base and V by 9 bases; bases with no gene match: 5. The germline V gene has CDR1 LNHNV and CDR2 YYDKDF (reference sequence). This CDR3 spans 15 amino acids.

J is TRBJ2-1 and V is TRBV7-2, with D perhaps TRBD1 (5 bases). The CDR3 contains 15 residues. Per the germline V gene, CDR1 is SGHTA and CDR2 is FQGNSA. Trimming pared 4 bases from V and 8 bases from J, leaving 18 bases between. CDR3 loop: CASSSKRRGRDEQFF. The CDR3 coding sequence is TGTGCCAGCAGCTCCAAACGAAGGGGCAGGGATGAGCAGTTCTTC. Together with reference TRBV7-2 and TRBJ2-1, the CDR3 gives the full variable domain: GAGVSQSPSNKVTEKGKDVELRCDPISGHTALYWYRQSLGQGLEFLIYFQGNSAPDKSGLPSDRFSAERTGGSVSTLTIQRTQQEDSAVYLCASSSKRRGRDEQFFGPGTRLTVL.

This clonotype was seen a handful of times. The rearrangement links TRBV28 to TRBJ1-2; D is ambiguous. The CDR3 runs 13 residues. The germline CDR1 and CDR2 sequences are MDHEN and SYDVKM. Trimming left V 6 bases short and J 4 bases short, with 12 bases between. The CDR3: CASSFDGSYGYTF. CDR3 nucleotides: TGTGCCAGCAGCTTCGACGGGAGCTATGGCTACACCTTC.

V gene TRBV7-9 combines with J gene TRBJ1-3; a possible D gene is TRBD1 (5 bases). V lost 11 bases, J lost 0 bases, and 11 bases lay in between. Per the germline V gene, CDR1 is SEHNR and CDR2 is FQNEAQ (reference sequence). The CDR3 is 13 amino acids. CDR3: CAATTVSGNTIYF. The CDR3 DNA is TGTGCCGCTACGACAGTCTCTGGAAACACCATATATTTT.

With regard to this clonotype: It is likely a read error, because the conserved phenylalanine at the end of the CDR3 is missing. V is TRBV5-1 and J is TRBJ1-1; 9 bases match TRBD1. V trimming: 4 bases; J trimming: 5 bases; junction bases outside the gene matches: 9. The germline CDR1 and CDR2 sequences are SGHRS and YFSETQ. This CDR3 has 15 residues. Here the CDR3 DNA reads TGCGCCAGCAGCGGGGGGACAGGGACCGTAACTGAAGCTTTCCTT. It yields the protein CASSGGTGTVTEAFL.

The sample holds one count of this clonotype. A much larger clone is a single base away; this may be a read error. V and J are TRBV6-4 and TRBJ2-7; the match to TRBD1 covers 7 bases. V shed 5 bases and J 4 bases; nucleotides not matched to a gene: 14. Germline loops: CDR1 MRHNA, CDR2 SNTAGT. The CDR3 is 16 amino acids. In DNA form, the CDR3 reads TGTGCCAGCAGTTACCCGAGAGCAGGGGGTCGGTACGAGCAGTACTTC. This translates into CASSYPRAGGRYEQYF.

In this sample, this clonotype turned up many times. J is TRBJ2-7 and V is TRBV2; 9 bases agree with TRBD2. CDR1 SNHLY and CDR2 FYNNEI come from the germline V gene. There are 14 residues in the CDR3. V trimming: 4 bases; J trimming: 3 bases; junction bases outside the gene matches: 4. The CDR3 nucleotides read TGTGCCAGCAGTGGGCTAGCGGGAAACTACGAGCAGTACTTC. It specifies CASSGLAGNYEQYF. The full variable domain, rest sourced from reference TRBV2 and TRBJ2-7, is EPEVTQTPSHQVTQMGQEVILRCVPISNHLYFYWYRQILGQKVEFLVSFYNNEISEKSEIFDDQFSVERPDGSNFTLKIRSTKLEDSAMYFCASSGLAGNYEQYFGPGTRLTVT.

This clonotype was seen ten or more times. The chain links TRBV24-1 to TRBJ1-4; TRBD1 matches 10 bases. Germline CDR1 KGHDR, CDR2 SFDVKD. With V trimmed by 4 bases and J by 4 bases, 2 bases remained unmatched. This CDR3 contains 15 residues. The CDR3 here is CATSEGQGINEKLFF. Here the CDR3 DNA reads TGTGCCACCAGTGAGGGACAGGGGATTAATGAAAAACTGTTTTTT.

This clonotype was counted a few times. The chain has TRBV20-1 and TRBJ2-5, with 9 positions matching TRBD2. V shed 6 bases and J 5 bases; nucleotides not matched to a gene: 13. The CDR3 covers 15 residues. Germline CDR1 and CDR2: DFQATT and SNEGSKA (reference sequence). The CDR3 DNA reads as TGCAGTGCCCATGAATTAGCCAGCGGGAGGGAGACCCAGTACTTC. It codes for CSAHELASGRETQYF.

The V call is TRBV5-1, the J call TRBJ1-1; TRBD1 matches 7 bases. This CDR3 has 13 amino acids. J lost 6 bases, V lost 1 base, and 3 bases had no gene match. The germline V gene encodes CDR1 SGHRS and CDR2 YFSETQ. This CDR3 is CASSLQDRSEAFF. The CDR3 bases are TGCGCCAGCAGCTTGCAGGACAGGTCTGAAGCTTTCTTT.

The chain uses TRBV28 and TRBJ2-3; possible D gene TRBD2, 7 bases. The CDR3 runs 12 residues. Germline V gene sequence: CDR1 MDHEN, CDR2 SYDVKM. Trimming removed 5 bases at V and 9 bases at J, with 12 bases between. The CDR3 region has the DNA TGTGCCAGCAGTCTCCGGGGGGCAACGCAGTATTTT. It encodes CASSLRGATQYF.

There are many counts of this clonotype. The chain joins TRBV6-1 to TRBJ2-5; 7 nucleotides agree with TRBD2. The germline gives CDR1 MNHNS, CDR2 SASEGT. V lost 6 bases and J lost 5; bases outside the gene matches: 18. CDR3 size: 17 residues. CDR3 residues: CASSATGTTVLGETQYF. CDR3 coding DNA: TGTGCCAGCAGCGCAACCGGGACTACGGTCTTGGGGGAGACCCAGTACTTC.

The table lists this clonotype with many counts. One end of the junction varies from germline; a read error may be responsible. V gene TRBV12-3 or TRBV12-4 combines with J gene TRBJ2-7, with 9 bases identical to TRBD2. The CDR3 covers 14 residues. The CDR3 coding sequence is TGTGCCAGCAGCTTAGCGGGGGCTCCCTACGAGCAGTACTTC. Amino acid sequence: CASSLAGAPYEQYF.

The chain combines TRBV27 with TRBJ2-7, with unresolved D. Trimming removed 6 bases at V and 0 bases at J, with 9 bases between. The CDR3 is made up of 13 amino acids. Germline values: CDR1 MNHEY, CDR2 SMNVEV (reference sequence). As DNA, the CDR3 is TGTGCCAGCAGGAAGGATAGCTCCTACGAGCAGTACTTC. Its protein is CASRKDSSYEQYF.

This clonotype occurred a few times. The chain links TRBV20-1 to TRBJ1-2; TRBD1 is a possible D gene (6 bases). Trimming pared 6 bases from V and 7 bases from J, leaving 21 bases between. Germline lookup yields CDR1 DFQATT and CDR2 SNEGSKA (reference sequence). The CDR3 covers 14 residues. For the CDR3, the DNA is TGCAGTGCCACTAGCCACAGGGAGATATTTGGCTACACCTTC. This sequence encodes CSATSHREIFGYTF.

This clonotype was counted at least ten times. V gene TRBV28 combines with J gene TRBJ1-2; D not certain. Trimming stripped 5 bases from V and 5 bases from J, with 18 bases between. Looked up from germline, CDR1 is MDHEN and CDR2 is SYDVKM. This CDR3 contains 15 residues. The CDR3 here is CASSGTPGNKYGYTF. CDR3 DNA: TGTGCCAGCAGTGGCACCCCCGGGAATAAATATGGCTACACCTTC.

The table lists this clonotype with a few counts. The chain couples TRBV5-1 to TRBJ2-6; TRBD2 agrees at 12 bases. Trimming cost V 4 bases and J 0 bases; bases outside gene matches: 2. Germline CDR1 and CDR2: SGHRS and YFSETQ. The CDR3 spans 17 residues. DNA for the CDR3: TGCGCCAGCAGCGGGGGACTAGCGGGCTCTGGGGCCAACGTCCTGACTTTC. Encoded protein: CASSGGLAGSGANVLTF. Based on the CDR3 plus reference TRBV5-1 and TRBJ2-6, the full variable domain is KAGVTQTPRYLIKTRGQQVTLSCSPISGHRSVSWYQQTPGQGLQFLFEYFSETQRNKGNFPGRFSGRQFSNSRSEMNVSTLELGDSALYLCASSGGLAGSGANVLTFGAGSRLTVL.

The rearrangement uses TRBV6-1 and TRBJ1-3, with TRBD1 matching 8 bases. The V gene end was trimmed by 5 bases and the J gene end by 0 bases; junction bases not matched to a gene: 15. The CDR3 covers 19 residues. From germline, CDR1 is MNHNS and CDR2 SASEGT. The CDR3: CASSLRTGFLSLSGNTIYF. As DNA, the CDR3 is TGTGCCAGCAGTCTTCGGACAGGGTTTCTGTCTCTCTCTGGAAACACCATATATTTT.